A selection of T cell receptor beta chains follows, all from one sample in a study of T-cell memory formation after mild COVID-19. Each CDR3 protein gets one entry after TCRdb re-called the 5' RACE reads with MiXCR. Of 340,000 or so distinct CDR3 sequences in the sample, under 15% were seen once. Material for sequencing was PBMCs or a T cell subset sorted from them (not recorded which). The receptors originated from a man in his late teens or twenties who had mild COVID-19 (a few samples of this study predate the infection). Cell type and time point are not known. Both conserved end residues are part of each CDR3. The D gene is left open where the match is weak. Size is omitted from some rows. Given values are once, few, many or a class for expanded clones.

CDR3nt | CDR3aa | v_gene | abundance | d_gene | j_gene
TGTGCCAGCAGTTTGAAGTCGGGGTATCAGCCCCAGCATTTT | CASSLKSGYQPQHF | TRBV28 | few | - | TRBJ1-5
TGTGCCAGCAGCACTACGTCGGACAGAGCAGAGACCCAGTACTTC | CASSTTSDRAETQYF | TRBV11-3 | few | - | TRBJ2-5
TGTGCCAGTTCCCCACGGCGAGATACGCAGTATTTT | CASSPRRDTQYF | TRBV6-6 | many | - | TRBJ2-3
TGTGCCAGCAGTTACGTTGGGACAGGGGTACTAGCTGGCAATCAGCCCCAGCATTTT | CASSYVGTGVLAGNQPQHF | TRBV6-6 | - | TRBD1 | TRBJ1-5
TGTGCCAGCAAAAATTTGGCGGGCAATCAGCCCCAGCATTTT | CASKNLAGNQPQHF | TRBV12-3/TRBV12-4 | - | - | TRBJ1-5
TGTGCCAGCAGTTACATCTCGGGTGTGGATACGCAGTATTTT | CASSYISGVDTQYF | TRBV6-6 | few | - | TRBJ2-3
TGTGCCAGCAGCTTGGGGGGGGCGGTCTACAATGAGCAGTTCTTC | CASSLGGAVYNEQFF | TRBV7-2 | - | - | TRBJ2-1
TGTGCCAGTAGTACCCTCGGGGCGGGGGTATCCTACGAGCAGTACTTC | CASSTLGAGVSYEQYF | TRBV19 | few | TRBD2 | TRBJ2-7
TGTGCCAGCAGCCAGGTCGGGACAGGCGATAACTATGGCTACACCTTC | CASSQVGTGDNYGYTF | TRBV4-2 | many | TRBD1 | TRBJ1-2
TGTGCCAGCAGCCGTACAGGACAGGGGCGAGAGACCCAGTACTTC | CASSRTGQGRETQYF | TRBV7-2 | few | TRBD1 | TRBJ2-5
TGTGCCAGCAGCTTGACGAATCCCTACGAGCAGTACTTC | CASSLTNPYEQYF | TRBV5-6 | few | - | TRBJ2-7
TGTGCCAGCAGCCAGATGCGTGACAAAGAGACCCAGTACTTC | CASSQMRDKETQYF | TRBV7-2 | few | - | TRBJ2-5
TGTGCCAGCTCACCGACAGGCCCCAATGAAAAACTGTTTTTT | CASSPTGPNEKLFF | TRBV18 | - | - | TRBJ1-4
TGCGCCAGCAGCCGACAGGGGGATTACAATGAGCAGTTCTTC | CASSRQGDYNEQFF | TRBV10-1 | many | TRBD1 | TRBJ2-1
TGCGCCAGCAGCTTGGTAGCGGGGGCCTTTAGCTCCCTCTTC | CASSLVAGAFSSLF | TRBV5-1 | many | TRBD2 | TRBJ2-1
TGTGCCAGCAGTCTAGCCGGGACAGAGGACACTGAAGCTTTCTTT | CASSLAGTEDTEAFF | TRBV7-2 | many | TRBD1 | TRBJ1-1
TGTGCCATCAGTGCCCTTGGACGGCTAGCGGGGGGTGGTGAGCAGTTCTTC | CAISALGRLAGGGEQFF | TRBV10-3 | few | TRBD2 | TRBJ2-1
TGTGCCAGCAGCTTCCGGGGGCCCCAAGAGACCCAGTACTTC | CASSFRGPQETQYF | TRBV7-3 | - | - | TRBJ2-5
TGTGCCAGCAGCTTAGTTCGGCTAGCCGGCGAGACCCAGTACTTC | CASSLVRLAGETQYF | TRBV7-9 | few | - | TRBJ2-5
TGTGCCAGCAGCCCCCAGAGAGGCGGCACAGATACGCAGTATTTT | CASSPQRGGTDTQYF | TRBV19 | few | - | TRBJ2-3
TGTGCCAGCAGGGGACTGTTCGCCGGGCAGCCCCAGCATTTT | CASRGLFAGQPQHF | TRBV6-2/TRBV6-3 | few | - | TRBJ1-5
TGCAGCGTCGCCGGGCCCCGGGGGAGTGAGCAGTTCTTC | CSVAGPRGSEQFF | TRBV29-1 | few | - | TRBJ2-1
TGCGCCAGCAGCCTTCCTAGCGGTAGGGTCAATGAGCAGTTCTTC | CASSLPSGRVNEQFF | TRBV4-1 | few | TRBD2 | TRBJ2-1
TGTGCCAGCAGTCCCGGGGGGATCGCCTACGAGCAGTACTTC | CASSPGGIAYEQYF | TRBV12-3/TRBV12-4 | few | TRBD2 | TRBJ2-7
TGTGCCAGTAGCCTAGACGGGCAGATCTACGAGCAGTACTTC | CASSLDGQIYEQYF | TRBV19 | - | - | TRBJ2-7
TGTGCCAGCAGGCAGGACAGTAGCGGGGCGAACACTGAAGCTTTCTTT | CASRQDSSGANTEAFF | TRBV7-2 | - | - | TRBJ1-1
TGTGCCAGCAAATCGGGGGATACGCAGTATTTT | CASKSGDTQYF | TRBV12-3/TRBV12-4 | - | - | TRBJ2-3
TGTGCCAGCAGTTTCATTTCCTATGAGCAGTTCTTC | CASSFISYEQFF | TRBV28 | many | - | TRBJ2-1
TGTGCCAGCAGTTACTCGACAGGGGGATACTACGAGCAGTACTTC | CASSYSTGGYYEQYF | TRBV6-5 | - | TRBD1 | TRBJ2-7
TGCAGCGTTGATTTTGTGGCAGACCCTCATGGCTACACCTTC | CSVDFVADPHGYTF | TRBV29-1 | - | - | TRBJ1-2
TGTGCCAGCAGCTTTCTGTATCAGGGCCCCGAGCAGTACTTC | CASSFLYQGPEQYF | TRBV7-9 | once | - | TRBJ2-7
TGTGCCAGCTGCCAGGGGCCGAACACCGGGGAGCTGTTTTTT | CASCQGPNTGELFF | TRBV11-2 | few | - | TRBJ2-2
TGCAGCGTTGAAGATAATGAAGTAGATGAGCAGTTCTTC | CSVEDNEVDEQFF | TRBV29-1 | - | - | TRBJ2-1
TGTGCCAGCAGTTTGACTAGCGGGGGTTTCGTAAAGACCCAGTACTTC | CASSLTSGGFVKTQYF | TRBV12-3/TRBV12-4 | many | TRBD2 | TRBJ2-5
TGTGCCAGCAGTGCTAGAGGGATCGTCTATGGCTACACCTTC | CASSARGIVYGYTF | TRBV6-1 | few | - | TRBJ1-2